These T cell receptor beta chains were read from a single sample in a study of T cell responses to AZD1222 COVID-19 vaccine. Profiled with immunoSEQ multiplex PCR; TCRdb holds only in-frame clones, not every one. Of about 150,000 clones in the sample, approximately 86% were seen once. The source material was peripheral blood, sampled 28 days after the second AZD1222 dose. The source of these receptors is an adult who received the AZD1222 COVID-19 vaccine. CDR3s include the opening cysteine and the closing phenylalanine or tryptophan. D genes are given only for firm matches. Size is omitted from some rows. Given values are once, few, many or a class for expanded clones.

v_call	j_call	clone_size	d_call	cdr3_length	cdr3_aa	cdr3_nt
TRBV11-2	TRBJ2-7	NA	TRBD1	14	CASSPQGTGGAQYF	TGTGCCAGCAGCCCCCAAGGGACAGGGGGTGCGCAGTACTTC
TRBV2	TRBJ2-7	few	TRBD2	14	CASSRLAGGYEQYF	TGTGCCAGCAGTAGATTAGCGGGGGGCTACGAGCAGTACTTC
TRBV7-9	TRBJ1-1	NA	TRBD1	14	CASSPRQGGTEAFF	TGTGCCAGCAGCCCACGACAGGGGGGTACTGAAGCTTTCTTT
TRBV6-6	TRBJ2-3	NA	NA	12	CASSLTSDTQYF	TGTGCCAGCAGTCTTACGTCAGATACGCAGTATTTT
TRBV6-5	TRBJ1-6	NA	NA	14	CASSPLDSTTPLHF	TGTGCCAGCAGTCCGTTAGACAGCACAACACCCCTCCACTTT
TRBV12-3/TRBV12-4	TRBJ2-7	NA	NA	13	CASSRDLSYEQYF	TGTGCCAGCAGTAGGGACTTGTCCTACGAGCAGTACTTC
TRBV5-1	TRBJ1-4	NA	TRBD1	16	CASSRGQGSTNEKLFF	TGCGCCAGCAGCCGAGGACAGGGCTCAACTAATGAAAAACTGTTTTTT
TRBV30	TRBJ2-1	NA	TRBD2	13	CAWSVGLANEQFF	TGTGCCTGGAGTGTAGGACTAGCCAATGAGCAGTTCTTC
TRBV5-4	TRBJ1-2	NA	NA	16	CASSLGWFRGESGYTF	TGTGCCAGCAGCTTGGGATGGTTTCGGGGGGAGTCCGGCTACACCTTC
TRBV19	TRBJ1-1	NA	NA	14	CASSPWTENTEAFF	TGTGCCAGTAGTCCCTGGACCGAGAACACTGAAGCTTTCTTT
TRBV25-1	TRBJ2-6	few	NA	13	CASTEAGANVLTF	TGTGCCAGCACTGAGGCTGGGGCCAACGTCCTGACTTTC
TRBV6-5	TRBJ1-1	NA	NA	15	CASRPRTHPDTEAFF	TGTGCCAGCAGACCCCGGACCCACCCGGACACTGAAGCTTTCTTT
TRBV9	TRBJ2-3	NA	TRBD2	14	CAGLLAGLRDTQYF	TGTGCCGGACTACTAGCGGGGCTCCGGGATACGCAGTATTTT
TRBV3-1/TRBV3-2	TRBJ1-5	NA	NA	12	CASSQGIQPQHF	TGTGCCAGCAGCCAAGGGATTCAGCCCCAGCATTTT
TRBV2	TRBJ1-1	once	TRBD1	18	CASKGDHQQGSWNTEAFF	TGTGCCAGCAAGGGAGACCACCAACAGGGGTCATGGAACACTGAAGCTTTCTTT
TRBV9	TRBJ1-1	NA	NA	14	CASSPRPTNTEAFF	TGTGCCAGCAGCCCCCGACCTACTAACACTGAAGCTTTCTTT
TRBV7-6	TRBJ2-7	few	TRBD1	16	CASSTGSGTGGSEQYF	TGTGCCAGCAGCACAGGTTCCGGGACAGGGGGCTCCGAGCAGTACTTC
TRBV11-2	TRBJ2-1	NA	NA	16	CASSPATSPSYNEQFF	TGTGCCAGCAGCCCGGCGACGAGCCCGTCCTACAATGAGCAGTTCTTC
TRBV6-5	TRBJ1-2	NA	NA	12	CASSYTGNGYTF	TGTGCCAGCAGTTACACGGGAAACGGCTACACCTTC
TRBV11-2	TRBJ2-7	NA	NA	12	CASSFLSQEQYF	TGTGCCAGCAGCTTCCTCTCTCAGGAGCAGTACTTC
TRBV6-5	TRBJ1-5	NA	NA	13	CASGLGVDQPQHF	TGTGCCAGCGGCCTGGGGGTTGATCAGCCCCAGCATTTT
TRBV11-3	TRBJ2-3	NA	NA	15	CASSLTRARTDTQYF	TGTGCCAGCAGCTTAACGCGCGCCCGCACAGATACGCAGTATTTT
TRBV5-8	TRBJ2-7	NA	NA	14	CASSVDTGPYEQYF	TGTGCCAGCAGCGTGGACACAGGACCCTACGAGCAGTACTTC
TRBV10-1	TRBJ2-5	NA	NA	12	CASSEGSGTQYF	TGCGCCAGCAGTGAAGGTTCGGGGACCCAGTACTTC
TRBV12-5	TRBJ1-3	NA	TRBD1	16	CASGWTGQSSGNTIYF	TGTGCTAGTGGGTGGACAGGACAATCCTCTGGAAACACCATATATTTT
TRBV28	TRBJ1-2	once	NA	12	CASRIQGNGYTF	TGTGCCAGCAGAATACAGGGAAATGGCTACACCTTC
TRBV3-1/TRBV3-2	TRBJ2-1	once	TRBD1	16	CASSQLGQGPWDEQFF	TGTGCCAGCAGCCAGCTGGGACAGGGACCATGGGATGAGCAGTTCTTC
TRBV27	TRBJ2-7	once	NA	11	CASSITYEQYF	TGTGCCAGCAGTATCACCTACGAGCAGTACTTC
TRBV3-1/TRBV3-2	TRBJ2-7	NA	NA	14	CASSHFGGGYEQYF	TGTGCCAGCAGCCACTTTGGGGGAGGCTACGAGCAGTACTTC